This entry features one T cell receptor (beta chain) sequence. The germline V gene encodes CDR1 SNHLY and CDR2 FYNNEI. The CDR3 has 15 residues. Between the trimmed V and J ends, which lost 5 bases and 4 bases, there was a span of 17 bases. This table comes from immunoSEQ multiplex PCR, and its TCRdb copy is limited to in-frame clones, with some not included. Among some 150,000 clones listed, around 95% were seen once. This sample is drawn from a study of control samples from healthy donors and cancer patients. This receptor was obtained from a woman aged 55-70 years in good health. The V call is TRBV2, the J call TRBJ1-1; D is undetermined. Sequencing input: blood. CDR3 sequence: CASSKVRQGGTEAFF. The CDR3 DNA follows: TGTGCCAGCAGTAAAGTCCGACAAGGAGGCACTGAAGCTTTCTTT.